One TCR beta chain is described in this entry. Its cognate antigen has yet to be identified. The input lacks base qualities; no much larger clone sits a single base away. Ophthalmopathy patients were characterized by moderately to severely active disease, a Clinical Activity Score of at least 3, a NOSPECS grade of at least 4, and a disease duration under 3 months. Anyone with other autoimmune diseases, uncontrolled infections, pregnancy or lactation was excluded from the study. Clinical symptoms, serum thyroxine, TRAb, thyroid ultrasound and orbital computed tomography were used for diagnosis. PBMCs were isolated from around 10 ml of fresh peripheral blood by Ficoll-Paque density gradient centrifugation. Trizol reagent was used to extract the total RNA, and its quality was then checked on an Agilent 2100 Bioanalyzer. These data are taken from a study of Graves' ophthalmopathy and Graves' hyperthyroidism (dated by TCRdb to the late 2010s). Notes on the research overall: Peripheral blood was collected before any treatment was given, at the time of initial diagnosis. The study used signatures of the TCR beta repertoire to tell Graves' ophthalmopathy apart from Graves' hyperthyroidism and to predict which patients would progress to ophthalmopathy. In total, around 140 blood samples were TCR-sequenced: some 43 ophthalmopathy, about 75 hyperthyroidism and roughly 17 hyperthyroidism-to-ophthalmopathy patients. To explore V-J signatures that distinguish ophthalmopathy from hyperthyroidism, a discovery set of about 99 patients was enrolled, made up of 43 with ophthalmopathy and fewer than 60 with stable hyperthyroidism. An independent validation cohort comprised roughly 20 hyperthyroidism patients and about 16 patients who later progressed from hyperthyroidism to ophthalmopathy. In more than five hyperthyroidism patients, the T-cell repertoires found in thyroid tissue were compared with those found in blood. Following sample collection, hyperthyroidism patients were given methimazole at a starting dose of 30 mg daily, and ophthalmopathy patients were given high-dose intravenous methylprednisolone. Overall study outcomes, separate from this receptor: No statistical method was used to set the sample size in advance, and the investigators knew which group each participant was assigned to. Most expanded thyroid clonotypes with frequency above 0.001 were also detected in blood, suggesting blood repertoires may reflect the thyroid immune response. In validation, the model predicted ophthalmopathy progression with nearly 71% sensitivity and 72.22% specificity; 12 predicted patients were CT-confirmed with GO in a median of around 6 months. Ophthalmopathy was separated from stable hyperthyroidism by the 13-signature model with roughly 88% sensitivity and about 81% specificity in cross-validation and with 80%/75% in the test set.

TCR beta CDR3 regions were amplified from RNA transcripts for repertoire sequencing. HTBI primers and the Qiagen OneStep RT-PCR kit were used in a first-round RT-PCR, which was followed by a second-round multiplex PCR, size selection and purification. The libraries underwent paired-end sequencing with 100 bp reads on an Illumina HiSeq2000. Per the source publication's procedure: Reads were processed with SOAPnuke, discarding reads with adapters, uncalled bases, mean Phred below 15, or no exact constant-primer or identifier match. COPE v1.2.5 was used to merge high-quality paired reads. Each unique nucleotide sequence was treated as a clonotype, and MiTCR v1.1 was used to align the clonotypes to the IMGT TRB V, D and J references. Analysis was restricted to V-J combinations with a frequency above 0.0001, which covered 98% to 99.2% of repertoires. For each V-J combination, a TCR clonal expansion and chaos score was defined as the ratio of F50 clonal expansion to chaos observed in the TCRdist matrix. Features were reduced by Welch's t-statistics and random forest to around 13 V-J combinations, which fed a naive Bayes classifier. Thyroid-blood repertoire similarity was quantified with the Morisita-Horn index. The public sequencing data were trimmed at Q25 with fastp and processed into clonotypes with MiXCR by TCRdb, which kept only in-frame beta chains. All rows with the same CDR3 protein become a single entry with the most common DNA and genes. The V and J calls reflect TCRdb's pipeline rather than the authors' work. Recorded for this sample are about 700,000 distinct CDR3 sequences; around 40% of them occurred a single time. The top ten constitute 44% of the sample.

V and J are truncated by 4 bases and 3 bases respectively, leaving an intervening sequence of 15 bases. The CDR3 numbers 15 residues from cysteine through phenylalanine. Only the CDR3 region is kept as DNA, spanning 45 bases read in frame from base 1. Taken from the germline V gene, the CDR1 and CDR2 loops are SGDLS and YYNGEE. The clonotype was recovered from an adult man with Graves' ophthalmopathy. Sequenced: peripheral blood. In this chain, TRBV9 is recombined with TRBJ2-3; TRBD2 could be the D gene, as 6 bases match. The nucleotide sequence is TGTGCCAGCAGCCGTAGAGGGACTTTTACAGATACGCAGTATTTT. Its protein reads: CASSRRGTFTDTQYF. The variable domain in full, with residues beyond the CDR3 obtained from the reference TRBV9 and TRBJ2-3 genes, is DSGVTQTPKHLITATGQRVTLRCSPRSGDLSVYWYQQSLDQGLQFLIQYYNGEERAKGNILERFSAQQFPDLHSELNLSSLELGDSALYFCASSRRGTFTDTQYFGPGTRLTVL.